This T cell receptor (beta chain) was identified in a study of T-cell memory formation after mild COVID-19. The V end lost 6 bases, the J end lost 2 bases, and 13 bases lay between the germline ends. The CDR3 totals 15 residues. The V gene's germline CDR1 is MNHEY and CDR2 SVGEGT. In regard to this clonotype: The antigen is undetermined.

cDNA libraries for TCR alpha and TCR beta, carrying sample barcodes and UMIs, came from 5'RACE with constant-segment primers. TCRdb called the 5' RACE reads again in MiXCR, with one record for every CDR3 protein. The profile covers about 360,000 distinct CDR3 sequences, with roughly 14% appearing a single time and roughly 22% taken by the ten largest. Findings and limits, study-wide: Clones contracting across day 15 to 85 had a balanced CD4/CD8 profile; later expanding clones leaned CD4+. The study detected some responding clones in pre-infection memory, suggesting cross-reactive memory joined.

The source of this sequence is a man younger than 30 who had mild COVID-19 (a few samples of this study predate the infection). Cell type and time point are not known. The chain combines TRBV6-2 or TRBV6-3 with TRBJ2-2; D ambiguous. Sequences were obtained from PBMCs or a T cell subset sorted from them (not recorded which). This CDR3 reads CASSRHSSNTGELFF. For the CDR3, the DNA is TGTGCCAGCAGCCGACACAGTAGTAACACCGGGGAGCTGTTTTTT.